A selection of T cell receptor beta chains follows, all from one sample in a study of blood T cell repertoires in COVID-19. This table comes from immunoSEQ multiplex PCR, and its TCRdb copy is limited to in-frame clones, with some not included. The table has around 350,000 clones, approximately 86% seen once. What was sequenced was peripheral blood. The receptors originated from a human donor in a cohort sampled during active COVID-19. Each CDR3 is given with its conserved first and last residue. Fields, in order: CDR3 protein, CDR3 length, V gene, J gene.

CDR3 protein: CASSLNSLYNSPLHF; CDR3 length: 15; V gene: TRBV5-6; J gene: TRBJ1-6
CDR3 protein: CASSLGGQMVSNQPQHF; CDR3 length: 17; V gene: TRBV5-5; J gene: TRBJ1-5
CDR3 protein: CASSLVSVNYGYTF; CDR3 length: 14; V gene: TRBV7-9; J gene: TRBJ1-2
CDR3 protein: CASSLSTQGDTEAFF; CDR3 length: 15; V gene: TRBV27; J gene: TRBJ1-1
CDR3 protein: CAWTRAVSPLHF; CDR3 length: 12; V gene: TRBV30; J gene: TRBJ1-6
CDR3 protein: CSGRQGPDSPLHF; CDR3 length: 13; V gene: TRBV29-1; J gene: TRBJ1-6
CDR3 protein: CASSQESGTGQGVQPQHF; CDR3 length: 18; V gene: TRBV4-1; J gene: TRBJ1-5
CDR3 protein: CASRSGVSNQPQHF; CDR3 length: 14; V gene: TRBV6-5; J gene: TRBJ1-5
CDR3 protein: CASSLVQNSPLHF; CDR3 length: 13; V gene: TRBV7-8; J gene: TRBJ1-6
CDR3 protein: CASSRGSTVYGYTF; CDR3 length: 14; V gene: TRBV6-5; J gene: TRBJ1-2
CDR3 protein: CASSIAGNQPQHF; CDR3 length: 13; V gene: TRBV19; J gene: TRBJ1-5
CDR3 protein: CASSLAGGPETQYF; CDR3 length: 14; V gene: TRBV7-2; J gene: TRBJ2-5
CDR3 protein: CASSRMPGTGDEKLFF; CDR3 length: 16; V gene: TRBV4-1; J gene: TRBJ1-4
CDR3 protein: CATQAKGEYNEQFF; CDR3 length: 14; V gene: TRBV24-1; J gene: TRBJ2-1
CDR3 protein: CASSPGLEYEQYF; CDR3 length: 13; V gene: TRBV7-6; J gene: TRBJ2-7